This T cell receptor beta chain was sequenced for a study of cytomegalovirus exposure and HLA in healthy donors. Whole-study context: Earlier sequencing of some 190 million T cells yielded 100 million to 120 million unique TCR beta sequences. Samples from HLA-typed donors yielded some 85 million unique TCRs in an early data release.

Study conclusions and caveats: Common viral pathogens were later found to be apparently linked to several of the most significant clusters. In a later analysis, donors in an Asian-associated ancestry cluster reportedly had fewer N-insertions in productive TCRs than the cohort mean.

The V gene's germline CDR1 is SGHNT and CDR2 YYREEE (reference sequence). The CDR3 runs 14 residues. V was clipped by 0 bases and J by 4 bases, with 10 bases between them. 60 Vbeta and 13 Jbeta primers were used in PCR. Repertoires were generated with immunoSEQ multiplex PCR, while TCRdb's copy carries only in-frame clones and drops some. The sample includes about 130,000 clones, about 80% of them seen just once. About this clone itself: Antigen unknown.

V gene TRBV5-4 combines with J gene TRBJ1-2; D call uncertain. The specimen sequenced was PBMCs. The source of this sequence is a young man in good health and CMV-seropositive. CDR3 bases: TGTGCCAGCAGCTTGGACATAGCACTCTATGGCTACACCTTC. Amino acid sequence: CASSLDIALYGYTF.